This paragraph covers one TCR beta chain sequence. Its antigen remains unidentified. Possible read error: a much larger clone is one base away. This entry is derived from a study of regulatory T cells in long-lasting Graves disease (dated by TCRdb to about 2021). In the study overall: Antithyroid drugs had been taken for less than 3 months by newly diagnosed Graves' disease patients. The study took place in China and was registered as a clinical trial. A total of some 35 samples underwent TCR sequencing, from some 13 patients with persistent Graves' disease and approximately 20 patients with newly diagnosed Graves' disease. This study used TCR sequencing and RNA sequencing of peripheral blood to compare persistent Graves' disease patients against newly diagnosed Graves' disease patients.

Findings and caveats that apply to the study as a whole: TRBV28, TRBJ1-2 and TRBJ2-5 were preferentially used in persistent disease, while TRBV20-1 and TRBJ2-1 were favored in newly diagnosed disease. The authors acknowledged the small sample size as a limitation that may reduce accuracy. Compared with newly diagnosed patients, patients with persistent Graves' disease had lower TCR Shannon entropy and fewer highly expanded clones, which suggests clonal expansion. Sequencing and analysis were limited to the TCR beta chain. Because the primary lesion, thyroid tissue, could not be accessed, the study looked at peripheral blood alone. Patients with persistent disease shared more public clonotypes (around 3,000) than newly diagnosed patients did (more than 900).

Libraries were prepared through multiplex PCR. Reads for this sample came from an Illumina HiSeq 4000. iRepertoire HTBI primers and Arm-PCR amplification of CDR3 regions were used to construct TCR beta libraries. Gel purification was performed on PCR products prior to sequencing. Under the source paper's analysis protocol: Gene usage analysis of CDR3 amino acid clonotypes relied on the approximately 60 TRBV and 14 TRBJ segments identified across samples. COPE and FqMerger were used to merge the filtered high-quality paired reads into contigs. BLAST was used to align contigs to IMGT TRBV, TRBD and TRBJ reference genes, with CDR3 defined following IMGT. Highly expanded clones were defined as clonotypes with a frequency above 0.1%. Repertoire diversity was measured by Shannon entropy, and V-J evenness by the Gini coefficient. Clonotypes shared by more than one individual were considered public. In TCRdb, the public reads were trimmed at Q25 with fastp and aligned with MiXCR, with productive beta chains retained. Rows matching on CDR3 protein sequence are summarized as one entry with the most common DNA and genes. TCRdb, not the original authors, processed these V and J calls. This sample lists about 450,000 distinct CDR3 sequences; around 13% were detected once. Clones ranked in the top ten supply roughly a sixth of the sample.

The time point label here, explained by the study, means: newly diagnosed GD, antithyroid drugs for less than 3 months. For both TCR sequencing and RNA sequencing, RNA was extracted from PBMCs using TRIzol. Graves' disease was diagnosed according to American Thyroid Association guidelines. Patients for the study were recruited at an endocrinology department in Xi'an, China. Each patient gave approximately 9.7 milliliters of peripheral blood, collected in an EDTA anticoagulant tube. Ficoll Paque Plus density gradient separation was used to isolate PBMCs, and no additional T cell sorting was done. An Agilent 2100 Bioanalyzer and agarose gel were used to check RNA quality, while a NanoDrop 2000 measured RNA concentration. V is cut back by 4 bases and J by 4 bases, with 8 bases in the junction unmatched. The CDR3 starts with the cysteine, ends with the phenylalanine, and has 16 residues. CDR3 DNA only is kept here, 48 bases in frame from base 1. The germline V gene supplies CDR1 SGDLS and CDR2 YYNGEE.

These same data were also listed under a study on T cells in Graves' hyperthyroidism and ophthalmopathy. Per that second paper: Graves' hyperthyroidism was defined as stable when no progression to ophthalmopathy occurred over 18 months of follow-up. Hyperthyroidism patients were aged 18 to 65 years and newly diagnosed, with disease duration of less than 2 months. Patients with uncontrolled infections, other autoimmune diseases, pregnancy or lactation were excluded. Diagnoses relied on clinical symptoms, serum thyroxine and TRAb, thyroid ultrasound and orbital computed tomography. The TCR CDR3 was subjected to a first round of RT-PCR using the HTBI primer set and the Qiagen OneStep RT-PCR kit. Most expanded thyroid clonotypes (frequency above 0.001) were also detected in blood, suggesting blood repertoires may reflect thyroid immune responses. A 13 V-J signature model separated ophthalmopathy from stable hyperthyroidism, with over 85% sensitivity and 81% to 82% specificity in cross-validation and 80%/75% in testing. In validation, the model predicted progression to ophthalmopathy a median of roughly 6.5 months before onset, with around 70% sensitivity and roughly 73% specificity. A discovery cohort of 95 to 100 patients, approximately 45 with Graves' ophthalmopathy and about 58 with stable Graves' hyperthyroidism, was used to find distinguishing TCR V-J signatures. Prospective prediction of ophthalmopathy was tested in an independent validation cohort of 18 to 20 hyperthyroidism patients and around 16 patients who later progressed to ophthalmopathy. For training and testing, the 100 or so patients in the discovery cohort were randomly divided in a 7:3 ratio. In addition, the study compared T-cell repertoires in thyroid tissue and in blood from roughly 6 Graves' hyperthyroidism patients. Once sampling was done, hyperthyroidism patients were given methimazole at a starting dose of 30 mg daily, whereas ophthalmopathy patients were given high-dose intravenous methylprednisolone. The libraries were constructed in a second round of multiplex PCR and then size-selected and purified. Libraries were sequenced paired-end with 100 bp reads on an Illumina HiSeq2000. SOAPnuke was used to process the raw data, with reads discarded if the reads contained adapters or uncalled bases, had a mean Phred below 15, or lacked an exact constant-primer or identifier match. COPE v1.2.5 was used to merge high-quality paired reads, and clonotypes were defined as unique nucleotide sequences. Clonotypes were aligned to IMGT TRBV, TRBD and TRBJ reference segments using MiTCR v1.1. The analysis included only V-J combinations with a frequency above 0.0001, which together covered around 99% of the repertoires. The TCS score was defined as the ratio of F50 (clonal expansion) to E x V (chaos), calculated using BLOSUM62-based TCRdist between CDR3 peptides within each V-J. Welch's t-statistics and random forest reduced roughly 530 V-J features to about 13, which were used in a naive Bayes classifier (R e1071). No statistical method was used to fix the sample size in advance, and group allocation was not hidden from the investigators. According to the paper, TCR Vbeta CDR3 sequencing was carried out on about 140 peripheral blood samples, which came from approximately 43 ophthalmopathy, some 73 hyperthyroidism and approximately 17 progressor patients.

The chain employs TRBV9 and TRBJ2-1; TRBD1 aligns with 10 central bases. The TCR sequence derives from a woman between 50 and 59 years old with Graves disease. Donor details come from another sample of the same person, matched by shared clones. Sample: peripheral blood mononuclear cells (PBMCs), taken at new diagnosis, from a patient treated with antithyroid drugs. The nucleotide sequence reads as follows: TGTGCCAGCAGCTTAGTAGACAGGGGGCCATACAATGAGCAGTTCTTC. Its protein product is CASSLVDRGPYNEQFF.